The 4 T cell receptor beta chains listed next were all sequenced from one sample in a study of blood T cell repertoires in COVID-19. Repertoires were generated with immunoSEQ multiplex PCR, while TCRdb's copy carries only in-frame clones and drops some. This sample has tens of thousands of clones, with approximately 76% found just once. Material: peripheral blood. These receptors all stem from a man between 70 and 80 years old with active or convalescent COVID-19.

The chain recombines TRBV7-2 with TRBJ1-1; 9 bases match TRBD1. The germline V gene has CDR1 SGHTA and CDR2 FQGNSA. V lost 5 bases and J lost 4; bases outside the gene matches: 5. The CDR3 has 14 amino acids. CDR3 protein: CASSIQGAGTEAFF. DNA for the CDR3: TGTGCCAGCAGCATACAGGGGGCTGGCACTGAAGCTTTCTTT.

The V and J genes are TRBV30 and TRBJ2-5; 10 positions match TRBD2. The CDR3 sequence is 12 residues long. V trimming: 8 bases; J trimming: 5 bases; junction bases outside the gene matches: 5. Germline V lookup: CDR1 GTSNPN, CDR2 SVGIG (reference sequence). The CDR3 DNA sequence: TGTGCCCAAAGCGGGGGGGCGGAGACCCAGTACTTC. It translates to CAQSGGAETQYF.

This rearrangement joins TRBV27 to TRBJ1-6; 9 bases fit TRBD1. This CDR3 is 16 amino acids long. Trimming cost V 6 bases and J 1 base; bases outside gene matches: 4. Per the germline V gene, CDR1 is MNHEY and CDR2 is SMNVEV (reference sequence). The CDR3 DNA reads as TGTGCCAGCAGAGGACAGGGGTTTTCCTATAATTCACCCCTCCACTTT. Protein: CASRGQGFSYNSPLHF.

The rearrangement links TRBV7-3 to TRBJ2-2, with D unresolved. V was trimmed by 1 base and J by 6 bases, leaving 6 bases between them. The CDR3 totals 13 residues. Germline CDR1 is SGHTA and CDR2 is FQGTGA. As DNA, the CDR3 is TGTGCCAGCAGCTTAATCCGGTCCGGGGAGCTGTTTTTT. This encodes CASSLIRSGELFF. Using reference TRBV7-3 and TRBJ2-2 for the parts outside the CDR3, the full variable domain is GAGVSQTPSNKVTEKGKYVELRCDPISGHTALYWYRQSLGQGPEFLIYFQGTGAADDSGLPNDRFFAVRPEGSVSTLKIQRTERGDSAVYLCASSLIRSGELFFGEGSRLTVL.